The clone carrying this TCR beta chain was counted many times. The data originate from a study of neurological immune-mediated disorders. TCRdb re-called the 5' RACE reads through MiXCR, storing one row per CDR3 protein. Among approximately 82,000 distinct CDR3 sequences listed, 2.6% were seen once. This receptor was obtained from a woman in her twenties or thirties with multiple sclerosis. Sequencing used PBMCs.

The CDR3 here is CASSLESDWASSSFF. The CDR3 DNA reads as TGTGCCAGCAGCTTAGAGTCTGACTGGGCTAGCAGTTCGTTCTTC. V gene TRBV7-2 combines with J gene TRBJ2-1; TRBD2 might be the D (5 bases). CDR1 is SGHTA, CDR2 FQGNSA, per germline. The CDR3 is made up of 15 amino acids. V was cut by 1 base and J by 15 bases, with 22 bases left in between.